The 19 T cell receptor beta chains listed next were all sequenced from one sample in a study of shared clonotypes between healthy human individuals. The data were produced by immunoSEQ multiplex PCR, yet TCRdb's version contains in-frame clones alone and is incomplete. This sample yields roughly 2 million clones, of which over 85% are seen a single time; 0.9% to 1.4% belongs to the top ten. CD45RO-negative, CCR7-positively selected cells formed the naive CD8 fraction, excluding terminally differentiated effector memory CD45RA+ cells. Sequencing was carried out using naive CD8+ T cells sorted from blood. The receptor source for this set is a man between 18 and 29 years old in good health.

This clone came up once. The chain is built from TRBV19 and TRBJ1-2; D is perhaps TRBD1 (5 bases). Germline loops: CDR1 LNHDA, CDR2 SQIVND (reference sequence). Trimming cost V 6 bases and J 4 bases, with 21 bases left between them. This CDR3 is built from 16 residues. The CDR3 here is CASSPPPREEGYGYTF. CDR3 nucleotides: TGTGCCAGTAGCCCCCCACCCAGGGAAGAGGGCTATGGCTACACCTTC.

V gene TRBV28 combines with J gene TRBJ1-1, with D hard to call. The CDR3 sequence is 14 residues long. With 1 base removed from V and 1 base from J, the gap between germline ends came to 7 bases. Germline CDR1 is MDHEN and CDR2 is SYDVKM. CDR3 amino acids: CASSLFSANTEAFF. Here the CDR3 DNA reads TGTGCCAGCAGTTTATTTTCAGCGAACACTGAAGCTTTCTTT.

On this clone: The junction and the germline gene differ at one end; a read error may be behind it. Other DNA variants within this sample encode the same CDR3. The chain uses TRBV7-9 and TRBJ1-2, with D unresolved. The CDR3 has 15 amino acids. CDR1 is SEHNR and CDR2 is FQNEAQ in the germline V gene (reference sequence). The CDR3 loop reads CASSLGWGANYGYTF. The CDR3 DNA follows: TGTGCCAGCAGTTTAGGATGGGGAGCTAACTATGGCTACACCTTC.

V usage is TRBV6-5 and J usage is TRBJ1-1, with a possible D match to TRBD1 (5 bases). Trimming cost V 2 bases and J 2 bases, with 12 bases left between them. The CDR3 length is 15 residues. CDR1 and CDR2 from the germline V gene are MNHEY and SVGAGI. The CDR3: CASSYGTLTNTEAFF. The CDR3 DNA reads TGTGCCAGCAGTTACGGGACTTTAACAAACACTGAAGCTTTCTTT.

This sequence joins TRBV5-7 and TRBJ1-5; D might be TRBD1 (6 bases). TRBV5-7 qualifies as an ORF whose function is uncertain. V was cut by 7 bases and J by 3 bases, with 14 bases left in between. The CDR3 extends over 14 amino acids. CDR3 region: CASVPGQPNQPQHF. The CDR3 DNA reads TGTGCCAGCGTCCCCGGACAGCCCAATCAGCCCCAGCATTTT.

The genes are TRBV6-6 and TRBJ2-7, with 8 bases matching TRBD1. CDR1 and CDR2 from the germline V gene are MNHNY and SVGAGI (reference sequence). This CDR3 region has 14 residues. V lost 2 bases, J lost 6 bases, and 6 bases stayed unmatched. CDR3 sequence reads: CASSYGWTGSEQYF. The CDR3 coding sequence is TGTGCCAGCAGTTACGGGTGGACAGGGAGCGAGCAGTACTTC.

CDR3 amino acids: CASSLSGFGANVLTF. The CDR3 DNA follows: TGCGCCAGCAGCTTGTCAGGGTTTGGGGCCAACGTCCTGACTTTC. V and J are TRBV5-1 and TRBJ2-6, with D perhaps matching TRBD1 (5 bases). Germline CDR1 reads SGHRS; CDR2 reads YFSETQ. This CDR3 is 15 amino acids long. Deletions cut 1 base from V and 3 bases from J, with 8 bases between.

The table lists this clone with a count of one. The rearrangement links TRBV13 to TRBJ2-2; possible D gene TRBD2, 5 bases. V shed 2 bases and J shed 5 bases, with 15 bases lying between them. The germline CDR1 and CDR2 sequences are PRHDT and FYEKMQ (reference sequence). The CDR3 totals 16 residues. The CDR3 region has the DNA TGTGCCAGCAGCTTATATGAGGGCGCGCCGACCGGGGAGCTGTTTTTT. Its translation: CASSLYEGAPTGELFF.

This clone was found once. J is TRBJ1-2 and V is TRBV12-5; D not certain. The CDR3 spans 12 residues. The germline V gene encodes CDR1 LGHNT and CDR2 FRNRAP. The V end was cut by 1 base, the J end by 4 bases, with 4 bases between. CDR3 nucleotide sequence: TGTGCTAGTGGTTTGGGAAGCTATGGCTACACCTTC. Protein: CASGLGSYGYTF. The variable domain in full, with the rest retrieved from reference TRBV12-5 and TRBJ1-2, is DARVTQTPRHKVTEMGQEVTMRCQPILGHNTVFWYRQTMMQGLELLAYFRNRAPLDDSGMPKDRFSAEMPDATLATLKIQPSEPRDSAVYFCASGLGSYGYTFGSGTRLTVV.

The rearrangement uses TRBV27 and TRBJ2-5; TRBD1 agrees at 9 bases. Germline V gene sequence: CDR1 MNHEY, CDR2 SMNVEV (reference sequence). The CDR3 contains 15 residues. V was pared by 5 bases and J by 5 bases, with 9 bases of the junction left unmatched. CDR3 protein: CASSVNRGPEETQYF. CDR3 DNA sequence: TGTGCCAGCAGTGTGAACAGGGGGCCCGAGGAGACCCAGTACTTC.

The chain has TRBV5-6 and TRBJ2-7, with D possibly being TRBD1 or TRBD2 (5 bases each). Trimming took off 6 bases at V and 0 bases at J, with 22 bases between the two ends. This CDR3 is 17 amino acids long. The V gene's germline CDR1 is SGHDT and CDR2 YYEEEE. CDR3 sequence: CASTNGWGLGSSYEQYF. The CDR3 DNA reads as TGTGCCAGCACTAATGGTTGGGGGTTAGGGAGCTCCTACGAGCAGTACTTC.

For the CDR3, the DNA is TGTGCCAGCAGCTCCGGGAACGGGAGAGGCTACACCTTC. The encoded protein is CASSSGNGRGYTF. This sequence joins TRBV5-4 and TRBJ1-2; the D is unclear. Deletions cut 3 bases from V and 8 bases from J, with 14 bases between. The germline CDR1 and CDR2 sequences are SGHNT and YYREEE (reference sequence). The CDR3 length is 13 residues.

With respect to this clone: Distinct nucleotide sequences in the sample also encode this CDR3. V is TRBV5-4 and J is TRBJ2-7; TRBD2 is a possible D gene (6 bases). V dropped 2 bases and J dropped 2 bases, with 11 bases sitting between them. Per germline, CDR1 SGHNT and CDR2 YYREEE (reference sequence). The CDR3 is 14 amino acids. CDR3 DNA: TGTGCCAGCAGCTTTGGGGAGCGGGCCTACGAGCAGTACTTC. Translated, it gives CASSFGERAYEQYF.

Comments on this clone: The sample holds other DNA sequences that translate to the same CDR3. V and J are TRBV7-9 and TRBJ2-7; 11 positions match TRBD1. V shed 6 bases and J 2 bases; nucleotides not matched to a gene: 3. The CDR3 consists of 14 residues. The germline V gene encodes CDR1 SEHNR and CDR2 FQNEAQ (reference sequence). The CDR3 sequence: CASSLDRGPYEQYF. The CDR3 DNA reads TGTGCCAGCAGTTTGGACAGGGGGCCCTACGAGCAGTACTTC.

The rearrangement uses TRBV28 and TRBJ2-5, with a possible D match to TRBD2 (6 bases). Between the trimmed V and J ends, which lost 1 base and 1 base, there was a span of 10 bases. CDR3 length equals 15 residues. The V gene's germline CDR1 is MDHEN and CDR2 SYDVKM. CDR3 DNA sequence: TGTGCCAGCAGTTTATTTGGACTATTCCAAGAGACCCAGTACTTC. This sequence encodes CASSLFGLFQETQYF.

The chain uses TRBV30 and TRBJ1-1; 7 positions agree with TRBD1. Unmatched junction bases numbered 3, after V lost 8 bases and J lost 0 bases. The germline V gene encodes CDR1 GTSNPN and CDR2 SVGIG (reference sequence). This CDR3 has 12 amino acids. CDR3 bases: TGTGCCAGAGGGGGCCTGAACACTGAAGCTTTCTTT. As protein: CARGGLNTEAFF.

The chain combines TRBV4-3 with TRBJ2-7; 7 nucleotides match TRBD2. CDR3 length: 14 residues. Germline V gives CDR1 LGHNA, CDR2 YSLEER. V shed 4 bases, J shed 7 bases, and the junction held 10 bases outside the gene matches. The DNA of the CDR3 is TGCGCCAGCAGCCTCGGACCGGGAGGAGGGGAGCAGTACTTC. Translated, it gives CASSLGPGGGEQYF.

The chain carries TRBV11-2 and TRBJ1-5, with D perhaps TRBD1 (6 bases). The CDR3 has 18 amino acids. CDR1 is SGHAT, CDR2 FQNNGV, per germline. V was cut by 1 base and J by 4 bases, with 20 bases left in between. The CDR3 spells CASSLGGRTEFGNQPQHF. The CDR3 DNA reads TGTGCCAGCAGCTTAGGCGGTAGGACAGAGTTTGGTAATCAGCCCCAGCATTTT.

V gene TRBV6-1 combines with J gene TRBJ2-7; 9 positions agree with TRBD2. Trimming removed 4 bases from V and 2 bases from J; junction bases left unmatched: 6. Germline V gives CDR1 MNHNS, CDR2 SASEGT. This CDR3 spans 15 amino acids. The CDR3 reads CASSVSGGMPYEQYF. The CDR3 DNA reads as TGTGCCAGCAGTGTGAGCGGGGGGATGCCCTACGAGCAGTACTTC.